The clone carrying this TCR beta chain was detected only a few times. Patients of the Seattle cohort, enrolled during active infection, were followed longitudinally. This sample was taken from a study of blood T cell repertoires in COVID-19. Trimming took 0 bases from V and 4 from J; bases not matched to a gene: 8. From germline, CDR1 is SGHNT and CDR2 YYREEE (reference sequence). The CDR3 has 16 residues. The table came from immunoSEQ multiplex PCR; TCRdb's copy has only in-frame clones and leaves some out. The sample consists of 85,000 to 100,000 clones, 70% to 90% of them appearing once. The receptor's source is a man aged 45-65 years with COVID-19, enrolled during active disease. The sample consisted of peripheral blood. The V gene is TRBV5-4, the J gene TRBJ2-7; 9 bases are a match to TRBD1. As DNA, the CDR3 is TGTGCCAGCAGCTTGGGGAACAGGGGGCTTTCATACGAGCAGTACTTC. This translates into CASSLGNRGLSYEQYF. Using reference TRBV5-4 and TRBJ2-7 for the parts outside the CDR3, the full variable domain is ETGVTQSPTHLIKTRGQQVTLRCSSQSGHNTVSWYQQALGQGPQFIFQYYREEENGRGNFPPRFSGLQFPNYSSELNVNALELDDSALYLCASSLGNRGLSYEQYFGPGTRLTVT.